This TCR beta chain was found in a study of blood T cells in healthy people across ages. Regarding the study as a whole: The diversity estimates, figures obtained from one million T cells, were considered underestimates. Compared with aged donors, long-lived donors showed fewer expanded clones, suggesting selection.

V was clipped by 6 bases and J by 5 bases, with 25 bases between them. The CDR3 runs to 17 residues. Germline CDR1 reads MNHNS; CDR2 reads SASEGT. A word on this clonotype: Its specificity is not known.

The use of a sample-barcoded 5' primer and a J-beta primer mix characterized a second PCR of roughly 6 to 11 cycles. The authors tagged each cDNA molecule using a template-switch adaptor with 12 random nucleotides. TCRdb ran MiXCR on the 5' RACE reads and lists one entry per CDR3 protein. The sample lists 2 million or so distinct CDR3 sequences, around half seen once, with 2% to 2.5% in the top ten. The chain has TRBV6-1 and TRBJ1-2; D call uncertain. The TCR sequence derives from a woman in her thirties or forties in good health. The sample taken for sequencing was blood. The CDR3 loop reads CASSSTRTGSPPYGYTF. For the CDR3, the DNA is TGTGCCAGCAGCTCCACCCGTACCGGTAGCCCCCCTTATGGCTACACCTTC.